Listed below are T cell receptor beta chains from one sample, sequenced in a study of T-cell memory formation after mild COVID-19. TCRdb analysed the 5' RACE reads with MiXCR anew, one entry per CDR3 protein. The sample includes fewer than 500,000 distinct CDR3 sequences, 20% to 30% of them seen just once. Specimen: PBMCs or a T cell subset sorted from them (not recorded which). The receptors come from an adult woman who had mild COVID-19 (a few samples of this study predate the infection). Cell type and time point are not known. Both conserved end residues are part of each CDR3. The order of the fields is J gene, D gene, V gene, CDR3 length, clone size, CDR3 DNA, CDR3 protein. The D gene is left open where the match is weak. The listing skips clone size in some rows; elsewhere it reads once, few, many or a size class.

>TRBJ2-7|-|TRBV5-1|13|few
TGCGCCAGCAGCTTGGTCGAGGGATACGAGCAGTACTTC
CASSLVEGYEQYF
>TRBJ2-6|-|TRBV24-1|15|-
TGTGCCACCAGTCTAGGGAGCTCTGGGGCCAACGTCCTGACTTTC
CATSLGSSGANVLTF
>TRBJ2-7|-|TRBV12-3/TRBV12-4|13|few
TGTGCCAGCAGCCGTGGACAGACCTACGAGCAGTACTTC
CASSRGQTYEQYF
>TRBJ1-1|TRBD1|TRBV4-1|14|-
TGCGCCAGCAGCAAGGGAGGAGGGGGCTGGGAAGCTTTCTTT
CASSKGGGGWEAFF
>TRBJ2-2|-|TRBV30|14|-
TGTGCCTGGAGCCTCCCCAGTTCCACCGGGGAGCTGTTTTTT
CAWSLPSSTGELFF
>TRBJ2-3|-|TRBV5-1|15|-
TGCGCCAGCAGCTCTCGGCCGGGGGCCACAGATACGCAGTATTTT
CASSSRPGATDTQYF
>TRBJ2-5|TRBD2|TRBV5-1|14|-
TGCGCCAGCAGCGATGCGGGAGAAGGAGAGACCCAGTACTTC
CASSDAGEGETQYF
>TRBJ1-1|-|TRBV11-3|14|few
TGTGCCAGCAGCCCCGGGGGGCGAAACACTGAAGCTTTCTTT
CASSPGGRNTEAFF
>TRBJ1-2|-|TRBV18|14|few
TGTGCCAGCTCACCGGCAACAGGTGGCTATGGCTACACCTTC
CASSPATGGYGYTF
>TRBJ2-2|TRBD2|TRBV7-2|15|once
TGTGCCAGCGGCGCGGTAGCGGGTGTTACCGGGGAGCTGTTTTTT
CASGAVAGVTGELFF
>TRBJ2-7|TRBD1|TRBV10-2|15|-
TGCGCCAGCACCACGCCCGGGACAGGGGACTACGAGCAGTACTTC
CASTTPGTGDYEQYF
>TRBJ2-5|-|TRBV24-1|15|-
TGTGCCACCAGTGACTCTCAGGGATACCAAGAGACCCAGTACTTC
CATSDSQGYQETQYF
>TRBJ2-3|TRBD2|TRBV10-3|20|few
TGTGCCATCAGTAGCCCCCCGGGACTAGCGGGAGTGAGTTCATTGGATACGCAGTATTTT
CAISSPPGLAGVSSLDTQYF
>TRBJ2-1|-|TRBV19|12|-
TGTGCCAGTATGGGCAGCCCTAATGAGCAGTTCTTC
CASMGSPNEQFF
>TRBJ2-1|-|TRBV20-1|15|-
TGCAGTGCTCCACCCGGCACTAGCAGGCCTTGTGAGCAGTTCTTC
CSAPPGTSRPCEQFF
>TRBJ2-7|TRBD2|TRBV20-1|18|few
TGCAGTGCTCCCTCTATCCGGCGGGGGGAATTATCGGTCTACGAGCAGTACTTC
CSAPSIRRGELSVYEQYF